This TCR beta chain comes out of a study of cytomegalovirus exposure and HLA in healthy donors. This CDR3 region has 16 residues. Trimming took off 4 bases at V and 3 bases at J, with 19 bases between the two ends. Germline values: CDR1 SGHDN, CDR2 FVKESK. Study conclusions and caveats: A later analysis found that most CMV-associated TCR beta chains appeared HLA-restricted.

The primer mix had 60 Vbeta and 13 Jbeta primers. Libraries were prepared by immunoSEQ multiplex PCR; TCRdb keeps only in-frame clonotypes and omits some of them. The profile shows 85,000 to 130,000 clones, under 80% of them singletons. About this clone: What it binds is unknown.

The sequence derives from a man aged 60 to 69 in good health and CMV-seronegative. Specimen: PBMCs. The J gene is TRBJ2-7, the V gene TRBV14, with D maybe TRBD1 (6 bases). DNA of the CDR3: TGTGCCAGCAGCCTCCCCCTGCAGGGGATCCGCTACGAGCAGTACGTC. This gives the protein CASSLPLQGIRYEQYV.